This TCR beta chain was obtained from a study of CD8 T cells in Susac syndrome. Reverse transcription of roughly 0.5 to 1 ug RNA used random hexamers. TCR beta CDR3 was amplified by immunoSEQ covering 54 Vbeta and 13 Jbeta. Via MiXCR, TCRdb re-called the immunoSEQ multiplex PCR reads, giving one row per CDR3 protein. The table has 250,000 or so distinct CDR3 sequences, 93% seen once. The authors sequenced TCR beta from blood CD8+ and CD4+ T cells. CD8+ and CD4+ T cells were negatively isolated; TEMRA cells were FACS-enriched. Germline V gene data show CDR1 as LNHDA and CDR2 as SQIVND (reference sequence). Trimming took off 1 base at V and 4 bases at J, with 10 bases between the two ends. CDR3 length: 15 residues.

The source material was CD4+ T cells from PBMCs. The origin of this receptor is a human donor with multiple sclerosis. This chain links TRBV19 with TRBJ2-2; no firm D call. The DNA for the CDR3 is TGTGCCAGTAGTATAGCAGGACGGATCACCGGGGAGCTGTTTTTT. This sequence encodes CASSIAGRITGELFF. The full variable domain, with the rest looked up from reference TRBV19 and TRBJ2-2, is DGGITQSPKYLFRKEGQNVTLSCEQNLNHDAMYWYRQDPGQGLRLIYYSQIVNDFQKGDIAEGYSVSREKKESFPLTVTSAQKNPTAFYLCASSIAGRITGELFFGEGSRLTVL.